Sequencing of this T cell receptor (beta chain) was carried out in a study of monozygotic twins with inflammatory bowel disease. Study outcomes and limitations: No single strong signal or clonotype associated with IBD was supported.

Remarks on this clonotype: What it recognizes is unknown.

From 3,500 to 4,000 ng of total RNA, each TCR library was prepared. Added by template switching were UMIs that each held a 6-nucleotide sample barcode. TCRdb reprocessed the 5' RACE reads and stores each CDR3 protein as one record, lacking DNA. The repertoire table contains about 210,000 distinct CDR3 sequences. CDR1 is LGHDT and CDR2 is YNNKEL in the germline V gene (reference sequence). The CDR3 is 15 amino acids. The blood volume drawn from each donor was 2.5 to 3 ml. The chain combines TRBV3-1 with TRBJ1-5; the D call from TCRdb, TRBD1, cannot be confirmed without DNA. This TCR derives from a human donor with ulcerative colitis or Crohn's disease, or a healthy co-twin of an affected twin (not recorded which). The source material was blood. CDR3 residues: CASSLRQGDDQPQHF.